Presented here are 5 T cell receptor beta chains from one specimen sequenced in a study of T-cell memory formation after mild COVID-19. Each CDR3 protein is one row after TCRdb ran MiXCR on the 5' RACE reads. The sample has over 30,000 distinct CDR3 sequences, 10% to 12% seen once. Sequenced: PBMCs or a T cell subset sorted from them (not recorded which). The receptors derive from a young man who had mild COVID-19 (a few samples of this study predate the infection). Cell type and time point are not known.

This clonotype occurred many times. The genes are TRBV20-1 and TRBJ2-1; possible D gene TRBD2, 6 bases. Trimming cost V 5 bases and J 7 bases, with 9 bases left between them. From germline, CDR1 is DFQATT and CDR2 SNEGSKA (reference sequence). The CDR3 loop spans 11 amino acids. Written as DNA, the CDR3 is TGCAGTGCTCTCCGGGGGAATGAGCAGTTCTTC. Protein sequence: CSALRGNEQFF.

V gene TRBV2 combines with J gene TRBJ1-5; the D gene is possibly TRBD1 (5 bases). The V and J ends lost 3 bases and 7 bases respectively, with 16 bases between them. This CDR3 is built from 15 residues. The germline V gene has CDR1 SNHLY and CDR2 FYNNEI. The CDR3 region is CASSDDRTGTQPQHF. CDR3 nucleotide sequence: TGTGCCAGCAGTGATGATCGAACGGGGACGCAGCCCCAGCATTTT.

At least ten counts were recorded for this clonotype. This chain joins TRBV6-1 and TRBJ2-3; a weak D match, TRBD1 (5 bases). There are 13 residues in the CDR3. The germline CDR1 and CDR2 sequences are MNHNS and SASEGT. The ends were cut back, 4 bases at V and 3 bases at J, with 8 bases in the middle. The chain's CDR3 is CASSAYRTDTQYF. The CDR3 coding sequence is TGTGCCAGCAGTGCCTACAGGACAGATACGCAGTATTTT.

This clonotype was recorded at least ten times. The chain is built from TRBV7-9 and TRBJ2-3; perhaps TRBD1 as D (5 bases). CDR1 is SEHNR and CDR2 is FQNEAQ in the germline V gene (reference sequence). This CDR3 has 13 residues. Trimming stripped 6 bases from V and 3 bases from J, with 10 bases between. CDR3 amino acids: CASSFGATDTQYF. In DNA form, the CDR3 reads TGTGCCAGCAGTTTTGGGGCTACAGATACGCAGTATTTT.

This clonotype was picked up many times. V is TRBV18 and J is TRBJ1-1, with D hard to call. Trimming stripped 3 bases from V and 1 base from J, with 12 bases between. Germline values: CDR1 KGHSH, CDR2 LQKENI. The CDR3 extends over 15 amino acids. CDR3 nucleotides: TGTGCCAGCTCACCGCCCCCGGACTGGAACACTGAAGCTTTCTTT. Its translation: CASSPPPDWNTEAFF.